This section outlines one T cell receptor (beta chain) sequence together with its context. What it binds is unknown. The source of the sample is a study of graft-versus-host responses after intestinal transplantation. Study summary: Multivisceral, liver-intestinal, or isolated intestinal transplants were given to recipients. Study-wide results and limits: Recipient marrow held GvH clones, some first seen in ileum or blood. Peak circulating GvH clone levels tracked with early post-transplant HvG declines.

The CDR3 contains 16 residues. V lost 4 bases and J lost 2; bases outside the gene matches: 7. In germline, CDR1 is SGHRS, CDR2 YFSETQ. Only in-frame clones appear in the TCRdb table, and some are missing; sequencing was by immunoSEQ multiplex PCR. This sample yields over 75,000 clones, of which approximately 91% are seen a single time; around 0.35% belongs to the top ten. The sequence came from a human donor who received an intestinal transplant. The V gene is TRBV5-1, the J gene TRBJ2-1, with 9 positions matching TRBD2. This sample comprised unstimulated CD4+ T cells sorted from spleen or lymph node cells, obtained before intestinal transplant. The CDR3 DNA sequence: TGCGCCAGCAGCCTGTTAGCGGGGGCCACCTACAATGAGCAGTTCTTC. It encodes CASSLLAGATYNEQFF. Filled out from reference TRBV5-1 and TRBJ2-1, the complete variable domain reads KAGVTQTPRYLIKTRGQQVTLSCSPISGHRSVSWYQQTPGQGLQFLFEYFSETQRNKGNFPGRFSGRQFSNSRSEMNVSTLELGDSALYLCASSLLAGATYNEQFFGPGTRLTVL.